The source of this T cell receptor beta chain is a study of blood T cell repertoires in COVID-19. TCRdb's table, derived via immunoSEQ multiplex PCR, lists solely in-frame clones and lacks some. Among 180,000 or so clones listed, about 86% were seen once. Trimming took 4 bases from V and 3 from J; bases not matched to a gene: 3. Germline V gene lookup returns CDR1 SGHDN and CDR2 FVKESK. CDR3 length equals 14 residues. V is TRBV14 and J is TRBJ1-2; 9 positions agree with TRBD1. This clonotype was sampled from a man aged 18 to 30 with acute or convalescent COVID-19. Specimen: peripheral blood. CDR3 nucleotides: TGTGCCAGCAGCCCAGGGACAGGGTACTATGGCTACACCTTC. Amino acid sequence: CASSPGTGYYGYTF. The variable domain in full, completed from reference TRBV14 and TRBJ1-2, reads EAGVTQFPSHSVIEKGQTVTLRCDPISGHDNLYWYRRVMGKEIKFLLHFVKESKQDESGMPNNRFLAERTGGTYSTLKVQPAELEDSGVYFCASSPGTGYYGYTFGSGTRLTVV.